This T cell receptor beta chain was captured by sequencing in a study of shared clonotypes between healthy human individuals. The assay was carried out at the deep level. Only in-frame clones appear in the TCRdb table, and some are missing; sequencing was by immunoSEQ multiplex PCR. The sample carries about 2.1 million clones, around 95% recorded once. The study, taken as a whole, reports: A small donor pool kept down the genetic and exposure-history diversity that was represented. Between a few donors, naive CD4 clonotypes were shared at a level of about 5%.

Trimming removed 2 bases from V and 2 bases from J, with 13 bases in between. CDR3 size: 15 residues. CDR1 and CDR2 from the germline V gene are ENHRY and SYGVKD. Concerning this clone itself: The antigen remains unidentified.

Cells designated naive CD8 were CD45RO-negative and were positively selected for CCR7, with terminally differentiated effector memory CD45RA+ cells excluded. The receptor was derived from a man between 18 and 35 years old in good health. Some clones in this sample may be carry-over from other donors' samples. V gene TRBV10-3 combines with J gene TRBJ2-7; the D is unclear. The specimen was naive CD8+ T cells from PBMCs. CDR3 residues: CAISETDSRAYEQYF. The CDR3 nucleotides are TGTGCCATCAGTGAGACCGACTCTAGGGCCTACGAGCAGTACTTC.